The T cell receptor (beta chain) described here comes from a study of shared clonotypes between healthy human individuals (dated by TCRdb to 2020 to 2022). Some background on the complete study: A couple of women and a few men aged 18 to 49 years were included in the cohort. For each donor, three plates each were used for CD4 naive and CD4 memory, two plates were used for CD8 naive, and one plate was used for CD8 memory. Each donor's leukapheresis produced roughly between roughly 0.9 and 9 billion PBMCs. To increase sequencing depth and limit assay-specific biases, TCR repertoire library preparation and sequencing were carried out by different laboratories using diverse techniques. To estimate repertoire size and how much clonotypes are shared between individuals, the study performed deep sequencing of blood TCR repertoires from 4 to 6 healthy adults.

Study-wide conclusions, independent of this receptor: Sharing across four donors was observed for about 5% of naive CD4, 3% to 3.5% of naive CD8, about 2.3% of memory CD4, and approximately 0.41% of memory CD8 clonotypes. Because the study included a small number of donors, the genetic and exposure-history diversity represented was limited. Pairwise subsampling led to the expectation that sequencing depth would affect the degree of clonotype sharing among donors. Sampling was limited to blood, and TCR repertoires in tissue likely differ from TCR repertoires in blood. Even with the large sequencing depth, rarefaction of the sorted-subset datasets indicated that sequencing was incomplete. Larger estimated clonotype richness was generally found for naive subsets than for memory subsets. Compared with non-shared clonotypes, clonotypes shared by all four sorted-subset donors had higher generation probabilities.

As concerns this clone: It has no known antigen specificity. Within one base of it there is no much larger clone, and no base qualities were kept.

Using the deep immunoSEQ assay, TCR CDR3 regions were amplified from genomic DNA by multiplex PCR. For each cell subset, the extracted genomic DNA was distributed evenly across all wells of several immunoSEQ 96-well plates, and each plate served as one replicate. For sorted subsets, approximately 190 ng of genomic DNA, equivalent to 25,000 to 30,000 T cell genomes, went into each replicate PCR. Purified libraries were quantified with a Qubit 3.0 fluorometer, sized on a Bioanalyzer 2100, and re-quantified with the KAPA Library Quantification kit. Each immunoSEQ 96-well plate was sequenced on its own single-read 150-cycle Illumina NextSeq 550 flow cell. The study's own analysis went as follows. Because the immunoSEQ output included only junctional sequences and no quality scores, the filtering could not be the same as the filtering used for full-length reads. To assign V/J genes and CDR3, sequences were annotated using PyIR, a Python wrapper for IgBLAST v1.9, with IMGT germline references. Reads were removed for weak V/J assignments (E-value above 1e-6), missing CDR3, stop codons, out-of-frame junctions, or ambiguous translated residues. V3J clonotypes were defined as sequences sharing the same inferred V gene, J gene, and CDR3 amino acid sequence. Percentage overlap between repertoires was computed as shared unique clonotypes divided by the size of the smaller repertoire. Repertoire richness was assessed with RTK rarefaction, the Chao1 estimator, and Recon v2.1 estimates of unobserved clonotypes. For all TCRbeta clonotypes obtained by the gDNA method from a few donors, generation probabilities were computed with OLGA. TCRdb carries this immuneACCESS record with in-frame sequences only. Its versions omit some clonotypes, under half of them owing to an unresolved V gene in the studies checked, with the rest unexplained. V, J and clone size were drawn from that table, and D and trimming were deduced from the DNA. The sample data list millions of clones, and just over 90% of these were observed just once. Of the sample, roughly 1.7% falls within the top ten clones.

For the CD8 naive samples, CD45RO-negative cells were positively selected for CCR7, yielding a CD45RA+CCR7+ population from which TemRA cells were excluded. Healthy HIV-negative adults with no recently reported acute infections or vaccinations were included as donors. Every donor was a Caucasian adult residing in Nashville, Tennessee, USA. Blood was collected by leukapheresis, and PBMCs were isolated by Ficoll-Histopaque density gradient centrifugation and then cryopreserved in liquid nitrogen vapor phase. Purity and quantity of every magnetically sorted T cell population were checked by analytical flow cytometry. Each sorted fraction had its genomic DNA isolated and then quantified by UV absorbance on a Nanodrop 2000c. The sample was naive CD8+ T cells from PBMCs. Read against the paper, the sample's cell subset or site label means: CD45RA+CCR7+. This clonotype was sampled from a man aged 18 to 35 in good health. Some clones in this sample may be carry-over from other donors' samples.

The DNA sequence follows: TGTGCCAGCAGTTTAACCGCAGCGGTACAAGAGACCCAGTACTTC. Translated, it reads CASSLTAAVQETQYF. The rearrangement combines TRBV27 with TRBJ2-5; TRBD2 is a possible D gene, resting on 5 matching bases. Measured from the cysteine to the phenylalanine, the CDR3 is 15 residues long. The CDR3 DNA has 45 bases and is translated from base 1. CDR1 MNHEY and CDR2 SMNVEV are derived from the germline V gene (reference sequence). V and J lose 2 bases and 2 bases, and a span of 12 bases separates them.